This is a list of T cell receptor beta chains from one sample in a study of memory CD4+ T cells and cytomegalovirus serostatus. The protocol was immunoSEQ multiplex PCR, while the TCRdb copy is restricted to in-frame clones and leaves out a portion. Of about 92,000 clones listed, 80% are singletons. The sample consisted of memory CD4+ T cells from blood. The receptors were sampled from an adult in good health and CMV-seropositive. Each CDR3 is given without its conserved first and last residue. A clone size is listed for some rows: how often the clone was seen (once, few, many), or a class if it is expanded.

v_call	clone_size	j_call	cdr3_aa
TRBV27	once	TRBJ1-1	ASRDMAGNTEAF
TRBV4-2	-	TRBJ2-7	ASSQDRDFYEQY
TRBV28	few	TRBJ1-5	ASIPGGQVKNQPQH
TRBV28	-	TRBJ2-1	ASSSGQLNEQF
TRBV4-2	-	TRBJ2-7	ASSQVGVFGNEQY
TRBV12-5	-	TRBJ2-1	ASGSQRGAYNEQF
TRBV7-2	-	TRBJ2-1	ASSLQQTGNEQF
TRBV6-6	-	TRBJ1-5	ASRPPGLGDQPQH
TRBV10-3	-	TRBJ2-3	AISEPGTDTQY
TRBV2	few	TRBJ1-2	ASSERGYGYT
TRBV6-5	once	TRBJ1-4	ASRAGTGGKLF
TRBV6-6	-	TRBJ2-1	ASRPGTSGEQF
TRBV6-5	-	TRBJ1-2	ASRFDKNYGYT
TRBV19	-	TRBJ2-1	ASSTGTVNEQF